The 20 T cell receptor beta chains in this list originate from one sample, sequenced in a study of CD8 T cells in ankylosing spondylitis. TCRdb re-called the 5' RACE reads through MiXCR, storing one row per CDR3 protein. The sample lists under 300,000 distinct CDR3 sequences, over 8.5% occurring once. The sample comprised blood, either unsorted or a sorted T cell fraction (not recorded which). Receptors were obtained from a male donor with ankylosing spondylitis or in good health (not recorded which).

This clonotype was found many times. V and J are TRBV18 and TRBJ1-1; TRBD1 might be the D (6 bases). The CDR3 covers 13 residues. CDR1 is KGHSH and CDR2 is LQKENI in the germline V gene. Trimming left V 5 bases short and J 3 bases short, with 10 bases between. This chain's CDR3 is CASSTRTDTEAFF. The CDR3 DNA reads TGTGCCAGCTCAACCCGGACAGACACTGAAGCTTTCTTT.

The chain is built from TRBV5-5 and TRBJ2-7; D not certain. CDR3 length equals 13 residues. Germline V gene data show CDR1 as SGHKS and CDR2 as YYEKEE (reference sequence). V was shortened by 2 bases and J by 0 bases, with 6 bases between the two germline ends. CDR3 sequence reads: CASSFAPSYEQYF. The DNA for the CDR3 is TGTGCCAGCAGCTTCGCGCCCTCCTACGAGCAGTACTTC.

This clonotype was seen many times. V and J are TRBV5-1 and TRBJ2-1; 12 bases map to TRBD2. CDR1 is SGHRS and CDR2 is YFSETQ in the germline V gene. CDR3 length: 18 amino acids. V dropped 1 base and J dropped 5; count of bases not matched to a gene: 10. CDR3: CASSLRTSGAPMDNEQFF. DNA of the CDR3: TGCGCCAGCAGCTTGAGGACTAGCGGGGCTCCGATGGACAATGAGCAGTTCTTC.

This clonotype appeared many times. V is TRBV15 and J is TRBJ1-5, with 8 positions matching TRBD1. CDR1 LNHNV and CDR2 YYDKDF come from the germline V gene (reference sequence). V was clipped by 3 bases and J by 4 bases; unmatched bases: 2. CDR3 length: 14 amino acids. CDR3 nucleotides: TGTGCCACCAGCAGCCGGACAGGGAATCAGCCCCAGCATTTT. Translating it yields CATSSRTGNQPQHF.

This clonotype was recorded at least ten times. The rearrangement joins TRBV7-2 to TRBJ2-5; D is undetermined. This CDR3 is 11 amino acids long. Germline V gene lookup returns CDR1 SGHTA and CDR2 FQGNSA. Between the trimmed V and J ends, which lost 1 base and 9 bases, there was a span of 6 bases. CDR3 sequence: CASSLVGSQYF. CDR3 nucleotide sequence: TGTGCCAGCAGCTTAGTGGGATCCCAGTACTTC.

This chain connects TRBV7-6 to TRBJ2-2, with TRBD1 matching over 10 bases. From germline, CDR1 is SGHVS and CDR2 FNYEAQ. V lost 2 bases, J lost 7 bases, and 7 bases stayed unmatched. The length of the CDR3 is 16 residues. CDR3 sequence (DNA): TGTGCCAGCAGCTTAATGTGGGGACAGGGGAACGGGGAGCTGTTTTTT. It is translated as CASSLMWGQGNGELFF.

This clonotype showed up many times. V is TRBV7-8 and J is TRBJ2-1; D uncertain. Germline CDR1 reads SGHVS; CDR2 reads FQNEAQ. This CDR3 region has 15 residues. V was trimmed by 3 bases and J by 6 bases, leaving 15 bases between them. This CDR3 is CASSLRGPVRNEQFF. The CDR3 region has the DNA TGTGCCAGCAGCTTGCGTGGTCCAGTTCGCAATGAGCAGTTCTTC.

This clonotype showed up just a few times. The chain couples TRBV30 to TRBJ1-2; a possible D gene is TRBD1 (5 bases). Germline V lookup: CDR1 GTSNPN, CDR2 SVGIG (reference sequence). The CDR3 consists of 12 residues. The V and J ends lost 4 bases and 7 bases respectively, with 13 bases between them. CDR3 amino acids: CAWNQGVGGYTF. CDR3 in DNA: TGTGCCTGGAATCAGGGAGTTGGTGGCTACACCTTC.

The chain employs TRBV14 and TRBJ1-3, with no clear D. This CDR3 has 12 residues. Germline V gene data show CDR1 as SGHDN and CDR2 as FVKESK. V was trimmed by 2 bases and J by 7 bases, leaving 6 bases between them. CDR3 coding DNA: TGTGCCAGCAGCCAATCCCGGAACACCATATATTTT. It specifies CASSQSRNTIYF.

This chain connects TRBV7-9 to TRBJ1-1, with 9 bases fitting TRBD1. The CDR3 is made up of 14 amino acids. In germline, CDR1 is SEHNR, CDR2 FQNEAQ (reference sequence). J lost 4 bases, V lost 3 bases, and 3 bases had no gene match. Written as DNA, the CDR3 is TGTGCCAGCAGCTTTGGGACAGGGTTCACTGAAGCTTTCTTT. Residues: CASSFGTGFTEAFF.

Only a few counts were recorded for this clonotype. The V call is TRBV5-1, the J call TRBJ2-3, with TRBD2 identical over 16 bases. With 3 bases clipped from V and 6 bases from J, the junction kept 7 bases outside the gene matches. This CDR3 is built from 17 residues. CDR1 SGHRS and CDR2 YFSETQ come from the germline V gene. The CDR3 bases are TGCGCCAGCAGCTGGGGACTAGCGGGAGGGCCGTCGGATACGCAGTATTTT. Translating it yields CASSWGLAGGPSDTQYF.

There are many counts of this clonotype. The V gene is TRBV10-3, the J gene TRBJ2-2; 11 nucleotides agree with TRBD2. The CDR3 sequence is 15 residues long. CDR1 is ENHRY and CDR2 is SYGVKD in the germline V gene. J lost 7 bases, V lost 7 bases, and 8 bases had no gene match. The DNA of the CDR3 is TGTGCCATCAACCCCCTAGCGGGAGGAGGCGGGGAGCTGTTTTTT. Its translation: CAINPLAGGGGELFF.

Only one count was recorded for this clonotype. The chain carries TRBV7-2 and TRBJ2-5; 8 bases agree with TRBD1. The CDR3 has 14 amino acids. Losses at the gene ends were 5 bases for V and 6 bases for J; bases not matched to a gene: 8. Germline V gives CDR1 SGHTA, CDR2 FQGNSA. The CDR3 region is CASSERTGKKTQYF. The CDR3 DNA is TGTGCCAGCAGCGAAAGGACAGGGAAGAAGACCCAGTACTTC.

Ten or more counts support this clonotype. The genes are TRBV3-1 and TRBJ1-5; D gene unclear. Germline V lookup: CDR1 LGHDT, CDR2 YNNKEL (reference sequence). The CDR3 contains 14 residues. V was pared by 1 base and J by 7 bases, with 11 bases between. CDR3 region: CASSQADRVQPQHF. CDR3 coding DNA: TGTGCCAGCAGCCAAGCAGATAGGGTACAGCCCCAGCATTTT.

This clonotype was observed at least ten times. This sequence joins TRBV3-1 and TRBJ2-1; the match to TRBD2 covers 10 bases. Losses at the gene ends were 4 bases for V and 0 bases for J; bases not matched to a gene: 3. Germline CDR1 reads LGHDT; CDR2 reads YNNKEL (reference sequence). There are 16 residues in the CDR3. The chain's CDR3 is CASSRTSGSSYNEQFF. The CDR3 nucleotides read TGTGCCAGCAGCCGGACTAGCGGTAGCTCCTACAATGAGCAGTTCTTC.

This clonotype appeared many times. V and J are TRBV29-1 and TRBJ2-5; no clear D. The V end was cut by 7 bases, the J end by 4 bases, with 10 bases between. This CDR3 has 11 amino acids. The germline V gene has CDR1 SQVTM and CDR2 ANQGSEA. CDR3: CSASTGETQYF. Here the CDR3 DNA reads TGCAGCGCCTCGACTGGAGAGACCCAGTACTTC.

This clonotype was recorded at least ten times. The chain is built from TRBV12-3 or TRBV12-4 and TRBJ1-1; unclear D gene. V was clipped by 6 bases and J by 0 bases, with 8 bases between them. There are 13 residues in the CDR3. The CDR3 reads CASRPVLNTEAFF. CDR3 DNA sequence: TGTGCCAGCAGACCCGTCTTGAACACTGAAGCTTTCTTT.

J is TRBJ2-1 and V is TRBV7-9; the D gene is possibly TRBD1 (6 bases). The ends were cut back, 6 bases at V and 8 bases at J, with 14 bases in the middle. This CDR3 is built from 13 residues. Germline loops: CDR1 SEHNR, CDR2 FQNEAQ (reference sequence). In DNA, the CDR3 is TGTGCCAGCAGTTTGAACGAGGGGGATGAGCAGTTCTTC. It specifies CASSLNEGDEQFF.

The chain has TRBV19 and TRBJ1-5, with D possibly TRBD1 on 6 matching bases. V lost 8 bases to trimming and J lost 0 bases, with 11 bases between them. The germline V gene encodes CDR1 LNHDA and CDR2 SQIVND (reference sequence). The length of the CDR3 is 14 residues. DNA for the CDR3: TGTGCCAGTGGACAGACAAATAGCAATCAGCCCCAGCATTTT. Encoded protein: CASGQTNSNQPQHF.

This clonotype was counted only a few times. The chain recombines TRBV12-5 with TRBJ2-5; 8 nucleotides match TRBD2. The CDR3 sequence is 16 residues long. V shed 2 bases, J shed 4 bases, and the junction held 9 bases outside the gene matches. Per the germline V gene, CDR1 is LGHNT and CDR2 is FRNRAP. In DNA, the CDR3 is TGTGCTAGTGGTTTGTACATAGCGGGAAGAGGAGAGACCCAGTACTTC. This encodes CASGLYIAGRGETQYF.